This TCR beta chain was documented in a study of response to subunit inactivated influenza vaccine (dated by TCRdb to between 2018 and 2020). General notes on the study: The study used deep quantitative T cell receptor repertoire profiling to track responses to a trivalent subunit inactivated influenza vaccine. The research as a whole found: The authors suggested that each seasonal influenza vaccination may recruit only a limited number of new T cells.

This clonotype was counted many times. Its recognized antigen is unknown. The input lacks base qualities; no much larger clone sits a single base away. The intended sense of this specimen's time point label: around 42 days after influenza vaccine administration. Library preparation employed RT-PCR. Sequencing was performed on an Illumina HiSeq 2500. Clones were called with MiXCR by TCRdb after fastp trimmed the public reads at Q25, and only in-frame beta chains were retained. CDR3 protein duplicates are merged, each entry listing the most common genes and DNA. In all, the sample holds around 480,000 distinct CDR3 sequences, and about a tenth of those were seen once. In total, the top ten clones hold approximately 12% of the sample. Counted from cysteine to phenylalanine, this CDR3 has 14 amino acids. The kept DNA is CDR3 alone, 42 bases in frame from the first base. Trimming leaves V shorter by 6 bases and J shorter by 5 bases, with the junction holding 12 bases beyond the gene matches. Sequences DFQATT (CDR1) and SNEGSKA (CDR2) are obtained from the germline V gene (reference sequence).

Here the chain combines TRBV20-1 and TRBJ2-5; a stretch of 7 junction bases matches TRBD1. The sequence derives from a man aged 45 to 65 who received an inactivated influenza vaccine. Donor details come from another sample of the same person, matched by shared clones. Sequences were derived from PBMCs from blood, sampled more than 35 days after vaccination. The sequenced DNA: TGCAGTGCGATAAAAACAGGGGCACGGGAGACCCAGTACTTC. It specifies CSAIKTGARETQYF.